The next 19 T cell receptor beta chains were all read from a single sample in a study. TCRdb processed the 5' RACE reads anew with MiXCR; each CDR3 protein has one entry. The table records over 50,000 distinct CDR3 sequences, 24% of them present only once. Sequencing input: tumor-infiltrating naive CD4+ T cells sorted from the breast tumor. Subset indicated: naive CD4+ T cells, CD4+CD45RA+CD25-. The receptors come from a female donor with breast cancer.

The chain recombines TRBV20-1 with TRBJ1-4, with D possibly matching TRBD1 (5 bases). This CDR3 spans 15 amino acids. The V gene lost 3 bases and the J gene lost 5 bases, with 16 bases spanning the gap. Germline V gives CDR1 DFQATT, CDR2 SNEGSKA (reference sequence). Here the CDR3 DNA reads TGCAGTGCTAGTCCTAACGGACGGGGGAATGAAAAACTGTTTTTT. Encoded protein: CSASPNGRGNEKLFF.

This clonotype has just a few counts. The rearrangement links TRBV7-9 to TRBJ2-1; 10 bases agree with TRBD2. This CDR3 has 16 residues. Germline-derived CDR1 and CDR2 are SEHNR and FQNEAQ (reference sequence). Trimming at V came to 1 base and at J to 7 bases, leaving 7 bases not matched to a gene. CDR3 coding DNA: TGTGCCAGCAGCTTAGATTCTAGCGGGAGCGGGAATGAGCAGTTCTTC. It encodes CASSLDSSGSGNEQFF.

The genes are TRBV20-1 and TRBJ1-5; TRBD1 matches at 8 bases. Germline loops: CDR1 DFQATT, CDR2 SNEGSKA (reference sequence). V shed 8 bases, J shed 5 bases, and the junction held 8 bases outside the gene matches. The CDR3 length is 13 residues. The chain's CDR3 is CSTGGKGYQPQHF. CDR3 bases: TGCAGTACAGGGGGGAAAGGATATCAGCCCCAGCATTTT.

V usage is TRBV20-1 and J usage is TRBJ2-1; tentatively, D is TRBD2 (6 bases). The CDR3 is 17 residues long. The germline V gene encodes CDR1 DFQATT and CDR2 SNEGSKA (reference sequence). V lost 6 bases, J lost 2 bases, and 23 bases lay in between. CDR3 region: CSAPEARRGVAYNEQFF. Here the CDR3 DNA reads TGCAGTGCACCTGAAGCGCGGCGGGGCGTCGCCTACAATGAGCAGTTCTTC.

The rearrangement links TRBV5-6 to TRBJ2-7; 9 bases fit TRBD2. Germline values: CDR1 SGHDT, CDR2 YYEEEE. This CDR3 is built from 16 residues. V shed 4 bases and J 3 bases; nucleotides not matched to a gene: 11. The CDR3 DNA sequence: TGTGCCAGCAGCCCGCTGGGTAGCGGGGGTCGCTACGAGCAGTACTTC. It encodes CASSPLGSGGRYEQYF.

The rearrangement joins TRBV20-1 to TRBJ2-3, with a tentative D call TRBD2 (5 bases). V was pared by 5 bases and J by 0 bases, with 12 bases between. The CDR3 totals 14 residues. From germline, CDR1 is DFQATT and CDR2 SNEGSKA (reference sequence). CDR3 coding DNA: TGCAGTGCTCAGGACTCGACTAGCACAGATACGCAGTATTTT. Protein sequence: CSAQDSTSTDTQYF.

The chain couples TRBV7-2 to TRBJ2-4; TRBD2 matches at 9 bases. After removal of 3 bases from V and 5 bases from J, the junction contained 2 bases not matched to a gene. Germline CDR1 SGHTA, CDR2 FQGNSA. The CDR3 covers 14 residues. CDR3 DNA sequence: TGTGCCAGCAGCTTTAGCGGGAGACAAAACATTCAGTACTTC. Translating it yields CASSFSGRQNIQYF.

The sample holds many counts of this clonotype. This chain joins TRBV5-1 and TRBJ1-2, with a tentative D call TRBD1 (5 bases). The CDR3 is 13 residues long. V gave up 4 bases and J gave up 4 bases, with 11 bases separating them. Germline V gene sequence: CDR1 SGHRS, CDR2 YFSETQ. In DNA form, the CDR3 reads TGCGCCAGCAGCCCCGGGACGGCCTATGGCTACACCTTC. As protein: CASSPGTAYGYTF. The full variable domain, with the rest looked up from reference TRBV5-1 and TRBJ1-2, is KAGVTQTPRYLIKTRGQQVTLSCSPISGHRSVSWYQQTPGQGLQFLFEYFSETQRNKGNFPGRFSGRQFSNSRSEMNVSTLELGDSALYLCASSPGTAYGYTFGSGTRLTVV.

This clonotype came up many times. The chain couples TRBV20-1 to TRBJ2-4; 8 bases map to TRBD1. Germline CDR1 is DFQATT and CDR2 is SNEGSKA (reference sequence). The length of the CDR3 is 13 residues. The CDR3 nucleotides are TGCAGAGTCTCCAGGGGGCTGGAGGACATTCAGTACTTC. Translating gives CRVSRGLEDIQYF.

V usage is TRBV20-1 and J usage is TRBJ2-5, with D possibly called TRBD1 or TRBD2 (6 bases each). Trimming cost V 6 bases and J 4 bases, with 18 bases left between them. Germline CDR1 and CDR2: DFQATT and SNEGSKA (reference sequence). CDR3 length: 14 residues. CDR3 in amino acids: CSARRTGGGETQYF. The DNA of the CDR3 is TGCAGTGCCCGAAGGACCGGAGGGGGAGAGACCCAGTACTTC.

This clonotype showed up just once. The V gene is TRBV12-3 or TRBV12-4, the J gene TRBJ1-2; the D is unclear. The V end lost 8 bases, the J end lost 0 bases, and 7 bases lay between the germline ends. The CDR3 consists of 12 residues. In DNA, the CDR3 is TGTGCCAGCGGACTCTCTAACTATGGCTACACCTTC. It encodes CASGLSNYGYTF.

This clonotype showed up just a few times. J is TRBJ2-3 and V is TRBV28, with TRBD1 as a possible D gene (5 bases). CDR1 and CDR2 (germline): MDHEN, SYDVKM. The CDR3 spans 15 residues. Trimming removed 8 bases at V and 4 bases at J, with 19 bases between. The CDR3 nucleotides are TGTGCCAGCTTTGGGGCAGATGAACCTCCAGATACGCAGTATTTT. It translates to CASFGADEPPDTQYF.

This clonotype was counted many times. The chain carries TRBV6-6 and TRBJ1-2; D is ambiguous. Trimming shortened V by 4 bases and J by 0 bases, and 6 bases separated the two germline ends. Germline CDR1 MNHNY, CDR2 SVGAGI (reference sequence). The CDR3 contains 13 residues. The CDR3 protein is CASSFTANYGYTF. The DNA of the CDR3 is TGTGCCAGCAGTTTCACAGCTAACTATGGCTACACCTTC.

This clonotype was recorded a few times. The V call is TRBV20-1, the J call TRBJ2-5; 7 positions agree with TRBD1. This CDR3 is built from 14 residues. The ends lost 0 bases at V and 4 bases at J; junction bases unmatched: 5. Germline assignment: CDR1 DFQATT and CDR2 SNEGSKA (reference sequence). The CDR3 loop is CSAREDRSRETQYF. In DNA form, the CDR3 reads TGCAGTGCTAGAGAGGACAGGTCCAGAGAGACCCAGTACTTC.

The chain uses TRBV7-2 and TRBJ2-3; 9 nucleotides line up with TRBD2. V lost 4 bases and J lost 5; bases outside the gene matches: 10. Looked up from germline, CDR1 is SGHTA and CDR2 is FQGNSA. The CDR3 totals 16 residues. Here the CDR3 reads CASSSSSGRRVDTQYF. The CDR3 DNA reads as TGTGCCAGCAGCTCGAGTAGCGGGAGACGGGTAGATACGCAGTATTTT. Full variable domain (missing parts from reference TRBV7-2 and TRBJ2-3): GAGVSQSPSNKVTEKGKDVELRCDPISGHTALYWYRQSLGQGLEFLIYFQGNSAPDKSGLPSDRFSAERTGGSVSTLTIQRTQQEDSAVYLCASSSSSGRRVDTQYFGPGTRLTVL.

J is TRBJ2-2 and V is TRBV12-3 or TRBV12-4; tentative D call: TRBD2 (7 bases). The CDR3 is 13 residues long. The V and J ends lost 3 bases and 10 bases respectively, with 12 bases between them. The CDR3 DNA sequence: TGTGCCAGCAGTTTCGCGGGGGCCGAGGAGCTGTTTTTT. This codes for CASSFAGAEELFF.

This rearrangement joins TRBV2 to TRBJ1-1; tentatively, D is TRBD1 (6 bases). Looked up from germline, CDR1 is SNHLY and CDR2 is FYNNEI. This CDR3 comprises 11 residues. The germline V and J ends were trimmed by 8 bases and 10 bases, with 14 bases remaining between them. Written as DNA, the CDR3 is TGTGCCAGCGGGGAGGGGGGCGCAGCTTTCTTT. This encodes CASGEGGAAFF.

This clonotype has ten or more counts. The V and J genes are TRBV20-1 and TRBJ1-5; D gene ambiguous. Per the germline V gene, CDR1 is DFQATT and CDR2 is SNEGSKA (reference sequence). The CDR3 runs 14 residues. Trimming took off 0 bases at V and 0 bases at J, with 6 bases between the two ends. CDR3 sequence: CSARESFSNQPQHF. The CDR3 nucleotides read TGCAGTGCTAGAGAATCGTTTAGCAATCAGCCCCAGCATTTT.

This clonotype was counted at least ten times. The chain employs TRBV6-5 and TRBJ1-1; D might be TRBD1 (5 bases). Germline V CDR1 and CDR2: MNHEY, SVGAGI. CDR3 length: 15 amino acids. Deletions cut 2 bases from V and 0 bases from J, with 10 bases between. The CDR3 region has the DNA TGTGCCAGCAGTTACCGGGGGGTTATGAACACTGAAGCTTTCTTT. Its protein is CASSYRGVMNTEAFF.